Below, 5 T cell receptor beta chains from the same sample are listed, as sequenced in a study of blood T cell repertoires in COVID-19. Repertoires were generated with immunoSEQ multiplex PCR, while TCRdb's copy carries only in-frame clones and drops some. The sample holds over 50,000 clones, 91% seen once. Sequenced sample: peripheral blood. The origin of the receptors is a middle-aged man with active COVID-19.

This clone has a single count. J is TRBJ1-2 and V is TRBV6-5; TRBD1 might be the D (5 bases). With 5 bases removed from V and 7 bases from J, the gap between germline ends came to 11 bases. The CDR3 contains 12 residues. Germline CDR1 MNHEY, CDR2 SVGAGI. The CDR3 DNA reads as TGTGCCAGCAGTCTAGGGGAAGCTGGCTACACCTTC. Translating gives CASSLGEAGYTF.

This chain connects TRBV7-9 to TRBJ2-3, with TRBD2 identical over 7 bases. The germline gives CDR1 SEHNR, CDR2 FQNEAQ (reference sequence). V lost 1 base, J lost 2 bases, and 3 bases stayed unmatched. The CDR3 sequence is 15 residues long. The CDR3 sequence is CASSLGSGPTDTQYF. The DNA for the CDR3 is TGTGCCAGCAGCTTAGGTAGCGGGCCCACAGATACGCAGTATTTT.

This CDR3 is CASSLVASSGVVGGQFF. The CDR3 DNA is TGTGCCAGCAGCTTAGTCGCATCTAGCGGGGTCGTCGGTGGACAGTTCTTC. The rearrangement links TRBV7-2 to TRBJ2-1, with 9 nucleotides matching TRBD2. CDR1 and CDR2 (germline): SGHTA, FQGNSA. Trimming cost V 1 base and J 13 bases; bases outside gene matches: 17. The CDR3 contains 17 residues.

CDR3 DNA sequence: TGTGCCAGCAGCCATGAGGACGAGGAGGCGCAGTATTTT. Encoded protein: CASSHEDEEAQYF. This chain joins TRBV3-1 (or the pseudogene TRBV3-2) and TRBJ2-3; D possibly corresponds to TRBD2 (5 bases). CDR1 is LGHDT, CDR2 YNNKEL, per germline (reference sequence). The CDR3 length is 13 residues. V lost 3 bases, J lost 10 bases, and 14 bases lay in between.

The CDR3 nucleotides read TGTGCCAGCAGCCAAGTCGCAGGGCTTGGCTACACCTTC. Residues: CASSQVAGLGYTF. The V call is TRBV3-1 (or the pseudogene TRBV3-2), the J call TRBJ1-2, with D tentatively TRBD1 (5 bases). Germline CDR1 and CDR2: LGHDT and YNNKEL (reference sequence). This CDR3 is 13 amino acids long. Trimming cost V 1 base and J 7 bases, with 10 bases left between them.